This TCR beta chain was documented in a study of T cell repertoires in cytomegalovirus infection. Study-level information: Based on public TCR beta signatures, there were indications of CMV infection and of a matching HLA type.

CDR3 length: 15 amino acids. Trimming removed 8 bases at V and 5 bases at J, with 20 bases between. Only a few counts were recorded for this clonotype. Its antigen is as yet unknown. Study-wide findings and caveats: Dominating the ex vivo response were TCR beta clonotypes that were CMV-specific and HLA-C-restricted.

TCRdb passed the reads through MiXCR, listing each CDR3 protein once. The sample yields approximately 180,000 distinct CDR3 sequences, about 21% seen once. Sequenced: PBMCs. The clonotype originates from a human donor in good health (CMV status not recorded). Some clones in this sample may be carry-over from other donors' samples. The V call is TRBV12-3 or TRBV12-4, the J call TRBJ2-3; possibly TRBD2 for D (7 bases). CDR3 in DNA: TGTGCCAGCGCGTCGGGGGGCCTAGGGCTAGATACGCAGTATTTT. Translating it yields CASASGGLGLDTQYF.